The clone carrying this T cell receptor (beta chain) was detected a few times. Antigen unknown. Use of 60 Vbeta and 13 Jbeta primers characterized the PCR. Clones were sequenced by immunoSEQ multiplex PCR, and TCRdb holds only the in-frame ones, with some missing. The sample contains roughly 86,000 clones, around 66% of which appear only once. This CDR3 has 15 residues. Germline V CDR1 and CDR2: SEHNR, FQNEAQ (reference sequence). Losses at the gene ends were 5 bases for V and 4 bases for J; bases not matched to a gene: 10. The sample is drawn from a study of cytomegalovirus exposure and HLA in healthy donors. Study-wide results and limits: A later analysis, which compared TCR beta chains of equal frequency, found the HLA-associated ones more clonally expanded. Some V segments, including TRBV6-2 and TRBV6-3, were excluded as indistinguishable. In all likelihood, a cluster of highly shared sequence variants was a sequencing artifact.

The sequencing input was PBMCs. The chain joins TRBV7-9 to TRBJ1-2, with TRBD1 matching over 7 bases. This receptor was obtained from a man aged 25-45 years in good health and CMV-seronegative. CDR3 sequence (DNA): TGTGCCAGCAGCCCGAGGGACAGACCCCTCTATGGCTACACCTTC. Translation gives CASSPRDRPLYGYTF.